Below are 25 T cell receptor beta chains sequenced from a single sample in a study of identical twins. One entry per CDR3 protein, called by TCRdb with MiXCR from the 5' RACE reads. The sample has about 890,000 distinct CDR3 sequences, about 12% seen once. Separately, the same data were catalogued under a study of yellow fever vaccine responses in identical twins.

The sequencing input was PBMCs. Receptors were obtained from a young woman in good health.

This clonotype occurred a few times. The chain joins TRBV3-1 to TRBJ2-1; D perhaps matches TRBD1 (5 bases). Germline V lookup: CDR1 LGHDT, CDR2 YNNKEL (reference sequence). This CDR3 spans 15 amino acids. The germline V and J ends were trimmed by 8 bases and 0 bases, with 14 bases remaining between them. CDR3 nucleotides: TGTGCCAGCCGACGGACACAGAGCTCCTACAATGAGCAGTTCTTC. Amino acids: CASRRTQSSYNEQFF.

This clonotype was seen only a few times. The CDR3 protein is CASSQGDLNEKLFF. The CDR3, as DNA: TGTGCCAGCAGCCAGGGAGATCTTAATGAAAAACTGTTTTTT. The gene calls are TRBV12-3 or TRBV12-4 and TRBJ1-4; D might be TRBD1 (5 bases). V gave up 6 bases and J gave up 4 bases, with 12 bases separating them. CDR3 length equals 14 residues.

This clonotype has more than one count but fewer than ten. V usage is TRBV5-1 and J usage is TRBJ2-1, with 8 bases lining up with TRBD2. CDR1 SGHRS and CDR2 YFSETQ come from the germline V gene. There are 15 residues in the CDR3. The junction had 6 bases not matched to a gene; V was cut back by 6 bases and J by 1 base. Here the CDR3 DNA reads TGCGCCAGCACCACGGGGGGGGGGTCCTACAATGAGCAGTTCTTC. As protein: CASTTGGGSYNEQFF.

The V call is TRBV20-1, the J call TRBJ2-7; D is unresolved. The germline V gene has CDR1 DFQATT and CDR2 SNEGSKA (reference sequence). V dropped 3 bases and J dropped 3 bases, with 9 bases sitting between them. The CDR3 totals 12 residues. CDR3: CSASRPRYEQYV. The CDR3 DNA reads as TGCAGTGCTAGCAGGCCCCGCTACGAGCAGTACGTC.

In its sample, this clonotype was seen many times. J is TRBJ2-3 and V is TRBV7-2; 9 positions match TRBD2. Germline assignment: CDR1 SGHTA and CDR2 FQGNSA. V lost 5 bases, J lost 3 bases, and 6 bases stayed unmatched. This CDR3 has 15 residues. The CDR3 bases are TGTGCCAGCAGCCCCGGACTAGCGAAGACAGATACGCAGTATTTT. It specifies CASSPGLAKTDTQYF. Supplemented by reference TRBV7-2 and TRBJ2-3, the full variable domain reads GAGVSQSPSNKVTEKGKDVELRCDPISGHTALYWYRQSLGQGLEFLIYFQGNSAPDKSGLPSDRFSAERTGGSVSTLTIQRTQQEDSAVYLCASSPGLAKTDTQYFGPGTRLTVL.

The count of this clonotype is one. The V and J genes are TRBV27 and TRBJ2-7; 11 bases line up with TRBD2. V shed 6 bases and J 3 bases; nucleotides not matched to a gene: 7. Germline loops: CDR1 MNHEY, CDR2 SMNVEV (reference sequence). This CDR3 contains 15 residues. CDR3 protein: CASSSAGLADYEQYF. The CDR3 bases are TGTGCCAGCAGCTCGGCGGGACTAGCGGACTACGAGCAGTACTTC.

This rearrangement joins TRBV10-1 to TRBJ2-1; 9 bases agree with TRBD1. The CDR3 runs 16 residues. Trimming took 2 bases from V and 2 from J; bases not matched to a gene: 4. The germline V gene encodes CDR1 WNHNN and CDR2 SYGVQD (reference sequence). The CDR3 reads CASSESRDRAYNEQFF. As DNA, the CDR3 is TGCGCCAGCAGTGAGAGTAGGGACAGGGCCTACAATGAGCAGTTCTTC.

The V call is TRBV25-1, the J call TRBJ1-2; the D is unclear. The CDR3 spans 10 residues. The V gene's germline CDR1 is MGHDK and CDR2 SYGVNS. Deletions cut 7 bases from V and 8 bases from J, with 8 bases between. Written as DNA, the CDR3 is TGTGCCAGCAACCCACGCGGCTACACCTTC. Its translation is CASNPRGYTF.

The chain combines TRBV27 with TRBJ2-1; 11 bases agree with TRBD2. Germline CDR1 reads MNHEY; CDR2 reads SMNVEV (reference sequence). The CDR3 runs 16 residues. After removal of 4 bases from V and 4 bases from J, the junction contained 6 bases not matched to a gene. In nucleotides, the CDR3 is TGTGCCAGCAGTTACCTCGGGACTAGCGGATACAATGAGCAGTTCTTC. Protein sequence: CASSYLGTSGYNEQFF.

This clonotype turned up a few times. V usage is TRBV20-1 and J usage is TRBJ2-6, with TRBD2 matching over 7 bases. The CDR3 loop spans 16 amino acids. Trimming cost V 0 bases and J 2 bases; bases outside gene matches: 4. In germline, CDR1 is DFQATT, CDR2 SNEGSKA (reference sequence). CDR3 in DNA: TGCAGTGCTAGAGAGCCGGGGGGTGCTGGGGCCAACGTCCTGACTTTC. Protein: CSAREPGGAGANVLTF.

V is TRBV5-5 and J is TRBJ1-1; no reliable D call. Germline lookup yields CDR1 SGHKS and CDR2 YYEKEE (reference sequence). V was pared by 0 bases and J by 5 bases, with 8 bases between. The CDR3 length is 13 residues. This CDR3 is CASSLAIRTEAFF. The CDR3 coding sequence is TGTGCCAGCAGCTTGGCGATAAGGACTGAAGCTTTCTTT.

In its sample, this clonotype was seen many times. CDR3 DNA sequence: TGTGCCAGCAGCCAACAAGGTAGTGGAAACACCATATATTTT. This sequence encodes CASSQQGSGNTIYF. The genes are TRBV3-1 and TRBJ1-3; no clear D gene. The germline CDR1 and CDR2 sequences are LGHDT and YNNKEL (reference sequence). The CDR3 runs to 14 residues. V dropped 2 bases and J dropped 3 bases, with 8 bases sitting between them.

This clonotype was observed a few times. This sequence joins TRBV5-1 and TRBJ2-4; D is undetermined. This CDR3 spans 13 amino acids. V shed 2 bases and J shed 7 bases, with 10 bases lying between them. Germline V gene lookup returns CDR1 SGHRS and CDR2 YFSETQ. CDR3 sequence reads: CASSLWVGNIQYF. The CDR3 DNA reads as TGCGCCAGCAGCTTATGGGTAGGGAACATTCAGTACTTC. Based on the CDR3 plus reference TRBV5-1 and TRBJ2-4, the full variable domain is KAGVTQTPRYLIKTRGQQVTLSCSPISGHRSVSWYQQTPGQGLQFLFEYFSETQRNKGNFPGRFSGRQFSNSRSEMNVSTLELGDSALYLCASSLWVGNIQYFGAGTRLSVL.

This clonotype came up many times. The V and J genes are TRBV6-5 and TRBJ1-1; 7 nucleotides align to TRBD1. This CDR3 has 13 amino acids. Germline CDR1 is MNHEY and CDR2 is SVGAGI. The V segment lost 7 bases and the J segment 11 bases; nucleotides outside the gene matches: 13. CDR3 in amino acids: CASIRKGARKAFF. Here the CDR3 DNA reads TGTGCCAGCATTAGGAAGGGGGCGCGAAAGGCTTTCTTT.

The chain couples TRBV24-1 to TRBJ2-3; the D gene is possibly TRBD1 (6 bases). The CDR3 sequence is 17 residues long. Germline V gene sequence: CDR1 KGHDR, CDR2 SFDVKD. V was clipped by 7 bases and J by 0 bases, with 19 bases between them. CDR3 loop: CATSARVGARSTDTQYF. The CDR3 DNA reads TGTGCCACCAGCGCCCGAGTGGGGGCTAGGAGCACAGATACGCAGTATTTT.

The chain carries TRBV5-1 and TRBJ1-1; tentative D call: TRBD1 (5 bases). The length of the CDR3 is 15 residues. V dropped 4 bases and J dropped 1 base, with 14 bases sitting between them. Germline V gene data show CDR1 as SGHRS and CDR2 as YFSETQ. CDR3 in DNA: TGCGCCAGCAGCCTGGAAGGACACCAGAACACTGAAGCTTTCTTT. Translated, it gives CASSLEGHQNTEAFF. Supplemented by reference TRBV5-1 and TRBJ1-1, the full variable domain reads KAGVTQTPRYLIKTRGQQVTLSCSPISGHRSVSWYQQTPGQGLQFLFEYFSETQRNKGNFPGRFSGRQFSNSRSEMNVSTLELGDSALYLCASSLEGHQNTEAFFGQGTRLTVV.

The V gene is TRBV27, the J gene TRBJ2-1; D may match TRBD1 or TRBD2 (5 bases each). Germline V gene data show CDR1 as MNHEY and CDR2 as SMNVEV (reference sequence). Trimming stripped 4 bases from V and 2 bases from J, with 12 bases between. This CDR3 has 15 residues. CDR3 residues: CASSSGTNAYNEQFF. For the CDR3, the DNA is TGTGCCAGCAGTTCTGGGACCAATGCCTACAATGAGCAGTTCTTC.

This sequence joins TRBV7-9 and TRBJ1-6, with TRBD1 matching over 9 bases. The CDR3 spans 14 residues. CDR1 and CDR2 from the germline V gene are SEHNR and FQNEAQ (reference sequence). V shed 4 bases and J 10 bases; nucleotides not matched to a gene: 5. CDR3 DNA: TGTGCCAGCAGCTCGGACAGGGGAGAATCACCCCTCCACTTT. Amino acid sequence: CASSSDRGESPLHF.

This clonotype came up many times. The chain joins TRBV20-1 to TRBJ2-5, with D perhaps TRBD2 (6 bases). V lost 5 bases and J 2 bases, leaving 15 bases between the germline ends. Germline V gives CDR1 DFQATT, CDR2 SNEGSKA (reference sequence). The CDR3 has 14 amino acids. CDR3 region: CSAPRGSGQETQYF. In DNA, the CDR3 is TGCAGTGCTCCCCGGGGTAGCGGACAAGAGACCCAGTACTTC.

This clonotype was seen ten or more times. The V and J genes are TRBV5-1 and TRBJ2-3; no clear D gene. V lost 0 bases and J lost 4, with 6 bases in between. Germline V gene lookup returns CDR1 SGHRS and CDR2 YFSETQ. The CDR3 totals 13 residues. CDR3 coding DNA: TGCGCCAGCAGCTTGGCCTATGCAGATACGCAGTATTTT. Amino acids: CASSLAYADTQYF.

The rearrangement links TRBV7-9 to TRBJ2-7; weak D call: TRBD2 (6 bases). V lost 2 bases and J lost 5, with 7 bases in between. This CDR3 is 12 amino acids long. Germline assignment: CDR1 SEHNR and CDR2 FQNEAQ (reference sequence). The CDR3 region is CASSLWGDEQYV. DNA for the CDR3: TGTGCCAGCAGCTTATGGGGGGACGAGCAGTACGTC.

In this sample, this clonotype turned up many times. The gene calls are TRBV20-1 and TRBJ2-2; possibly TRBD1 for D (5 bases). Trimming removed 2 bases at V and 4 bases at J, with 5 bases between. The CDR3 is 12 amino acids. Per the germline V gene, CDR1 is DFQATT and CDR2 is SNEGSKA (reference sequence). The CDR3 bases are TGCAGTGCTAGACAGGGCACCGGGGAGCTGTTTTTT. This sequence encodes CSARQGTGELFF.

V gene TRBV13 combines with J gene TRBJ1-3, with no clear D. The germline CDR1 and CDR2 sequences are PRHDT and FYEKMQ (reference sequence). V was clipped by 5 bases and J by 0 bases, with 5 bases between them. This CDR3 is 13 amino acids long. For the CDR3, the DNA is TGTGCCAGCAGCCCCTTCTCTGGAAACACCATATATTTT. It translates to CASSPFSGNTIYF.

This clonotype was seen a few times. CDR3 in amino acids: CASSPDRLSGNTIYF. CDR3 DNA: TGCGCCAGCAGCCCCGACAGGCTCTCTGGAAACACCATATATTTT. The chain carries TRBV10-1 and TRBJ1-3; perhaps TRBD1 as D (6 bases). The CDR3 loop spans 15 amino acids. Germline-derived CDR1 and CDR2 are WNHNN and SYGVQD (reference sequence). V shed 6 bases and J shed 0 bases, with 12 bases lying between them.

This chain uses TRBV29-1 with TRBJ2-1, with 9 positions matching TRBD1. In germline, CDR1 is SQVTM, CDR2 ANQGSEA. The J segment lost 7 bases and the V segment lost 7 bases, leaving 5 bases of the junction unmatched. The CDR3 consists of 12 residues. In DNA form, the CDR3 reads TGCAGCGAAAAGGGACAGGGAAATGAGCAGTTCTTC. It is translated as CSEKGQGNEQFF.